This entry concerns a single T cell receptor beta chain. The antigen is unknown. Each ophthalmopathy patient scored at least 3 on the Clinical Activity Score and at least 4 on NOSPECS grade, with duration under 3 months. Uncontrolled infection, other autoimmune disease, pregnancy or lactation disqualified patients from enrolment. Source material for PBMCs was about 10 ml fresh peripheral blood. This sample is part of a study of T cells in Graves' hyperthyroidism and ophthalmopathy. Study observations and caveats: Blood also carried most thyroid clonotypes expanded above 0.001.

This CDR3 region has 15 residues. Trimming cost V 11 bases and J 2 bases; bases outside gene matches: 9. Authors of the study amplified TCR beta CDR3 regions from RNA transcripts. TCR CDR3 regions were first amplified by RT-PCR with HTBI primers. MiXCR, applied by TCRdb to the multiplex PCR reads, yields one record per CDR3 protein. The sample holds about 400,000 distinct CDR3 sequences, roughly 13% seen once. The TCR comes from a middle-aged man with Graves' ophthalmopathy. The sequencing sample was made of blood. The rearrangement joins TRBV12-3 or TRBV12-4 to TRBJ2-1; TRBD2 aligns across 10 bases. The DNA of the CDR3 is TGTGCCTGCAACGGAGCGGGAGGGCCCTACAATGAGCAGTTCTTC. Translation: CACNGAGGPYNEQFF.